These 25 T cell receptor beta chains were sequenced from one sample in a study of prognosis after radiotherapy for stage I lung cancer. Starting from genomic DNA, TCR beta CDR3 was amplified through two-round multiplex PCR. Primers (each specific to one TRBV or TRBJ gene) were used in first-round PCR. TCRdb re-called the multiplex PCR reads with MiXCR, one entry per CDR3 protein. In the table there are fewer than 65,000 distinct CDR3 sequences, 30% to 35% of which are singletons. The sequencing used PBMCs, collected before or after stereotactic body radiation therapy (not recorded which). The receptors shown here come from a donor over 45 with non-small cell lung cancer.

The chain carries TRBV7-3 and TRBJ2-3; no firm D call. The germline V gene encodes CDR1 SGHTA and CDR2 FQGTGA. This CDR3 has 13 amino acids. Trimming stripped 4 bases from V and 6 bases from J, with 11 bases between. CDR3 in DNA: TGTGCCAGCAGCTCCAATCAAGGGGATACGCAGTATTTT. Translating gives CASSSNQGDTQYF.

This clonotype turned up a few times. This may be a read error, as it is one base from a much larger clone. The rearrangement links TRBV6-4 to TRBJ2-1; 7 nucleotides line up with TRBD2. CDR1 is MRHNA, CDR2 SNTAGT, per germline. This CDR3 has 15 amino acids. The CDR3 DNA reads TGTGCCAGCAGTGACGCTGCGGGAGCTCACAATGATCAGTTCTTC. It codes for CASSDAAGAHNDQFF.

J is TRBJ2-5 and V is TRBV7-2, with TRBD2 identical over 8 bases. The CDR3 extends over 17 amino acids. Germline V gives CDR1 SGHTA, CDR2 FQGNSA. V trimming: 1 base; J trimming: 2 bases; junction bases outside the gene matches: 9. The CDR3 DNA reads TGTGCCAGCAGCTTAGGGGCAGCGGGAGTGGTGCAAGAGACCCAGTACTTC. This gives the protein CASSLGAAGVVQETQYF.

Regarding this clonotype: This CDR3 is missing its conserved last phenylalanine or tryptophan, likely due to a read error. The chain carries TRBV6-1 and TRBJ2-7; TRBD2 aligns across 14 bases. This CDR3 region has 13 residues. The V and J ends lost 10 bases and 5 bases, in that order; junction bases with no gene match: 4. Germline V gene data show CDR1 as MNHNS and CDR2 as SASEGT. For the CDR3, the DNA is TGTGCCACACTGGGACTAGCGGGAGACGAGCAGTACTTA. Protein product: CATLGLAGDEQYL.

Details on this clonotype: A read error may produce the germline difference seen at one junction end. V is TRBV6-1 and J is TRBJ2-1, with unresolved D. Per the germline V gene, CDR1 is MNHNS and CDR2 is SASEGT. The CDR3 is made up of 14 amino acids. The CDR3 nucleotides are TGTGCCAGCGCTATGGTGCCCTCCTACAATGAGCATTTCTTC. It is translated as CASAMVPSYNEHFF.

This clonotype has at least ten counts. The J gene is TRBJ1-5, the V gene TRBV20-1; 7 positions agree with TRBD1. This CDR3 has 15 amino acids. The trim removed 0 bases at V and 0 bases at J, leaving 2 bases unmatched. The V gene's germline CDR1 is DFQATT and CDR2 SNEGSKA (reference sequence). DNA for the CDR3: TGCAGTGCTAGAGAGGGACAGAATAGCAATCAGCCCCAGCATTTT. Translated, it gives CSAREGQNSNQPQHF.

Ten or more counts support this clonotype. The rearrangement uses TRBV27 and TRBJ2-1; maybe TRBD1 (6 bases). The germline CDR1 and CDR2 sequences are MNHEY and SMNVEV (reference sequence). Trimming took 1 base from V and 4 from J, leaving 8 bases between them. The CDR3 is made up of 14 amino acids. Here the CDR3 reads CASSLYREYNEQFF. Written as DNA, the CDR3 is TGTGCCAGCAGTTTATACAGGGAATACAATGAGCAGTTCTTC.

This clonotype was seen at least ten times. This sequence joins TRBV5-1 and TRBJ1-2; maybe TRBD1 (5 bases). Germline lookup yields CDR1 SGHRS and CDR2 YFSETQ. This CDR3 has 14 residues. Trimming removed 0 bases from V and 8 bases from J, with 14 bases in between. The CDR3 spells CASSLGMGGSGYTF. CDR3 coding DNA: TGCGCCAGCAGCTTGGGAATGGGGGGATCCGGCTACACCTTC.

Many counts were recorded for this clonotype. The chain combines TRBV6-5 with TRBJ1-2, with D maybe TRBD1 (6 bases). Trimming took off 2 bases at V and 5 bases at J, with 9 bases between the two ends. The CDR3 has 13 amino acids. Germline CDR1 reads MNHEY; CDR2 reads SVGAGI. The CDR3 loop reads CASSYDRKYGYTF. The CDR3 DNA follows: TGTGCCAGCAGTTACGACAGGAAGTATGGCTACACCTTC.

This clonotype was found many times. This chain links TRBV28 with TRBJ2-5; D ambiguous. Per germline, CDR1 MDHEN and CDR2 SYDVKM. The V gene lost 7 bases and the J gene lost 5 bases, with 11 bases spanning the gap. There are 12 residues in the CDR3. Here the CDR3 reads CASTRGKETQYF. CDR3 DNA sequence: TGTGCCAGCACGCGAGGCAAGGAGACCCAGTACTTC.

This clonotype has a count of ten or more. The chain employs TRBV7-9 and TRBJ2-3; the D gene is possibly TRBD2 (6 bases). The CDR3 loop spans 13 amino acids. Trimming shortened V by 3 bases and J by 4 bases, and 8 bases separated the two germline ends. Germline V gene data show CDR1 as SEHNR and CDR2 as FQNEAQ (reference sequence). The CDR3 nucleotides read TGTGCCAGCAGCTTCGGGGGTGCAGATACGCAGTATTTT. Translation gives CASSFGGADTQYF. The variable domain in full, with the rest retrieved from reference TRBV7-9 and TRBJ2-3, is DTGVSQNPRHKITKRGQNVTFRCDPISEHNRLYWYRQTLGQGPEFLTYFQNEAQLEKSRLLSDRFSAERPKGSFSTLEIQRTEQGDSAMYLCASSFGGADTQYFGPGTRLTVL.

Ten or more counts support this clonotype. The chain carries TRBV3-1 and TRBJ1-5; 8 nucleotides agree with TRBD1. CDR1 is LGHDT and CDR2 is YNNKEL in the germline V gene (reference sequence). The V segment lost 2 bases and the J segment 6 bases; nucleotides outside the gene matches: 3. CDR3 length: 14 amino acids. This CDR3 is CASSQTGGGQPQHF. The CDR3, as DNA: TGTGCCAGCAGCCAAACAGGGGGAGGTCAGCCCCAGCATTTT. The full variable domain, in which reference TRBV3-1 and TRBJ1-5 provide the parts outside the CDR3, is DTAVSQTPKYLVTQMGNDKSIKCEQNLGHDTMYWYKQDSKKFLKIMFSYNNKELIINETVPNRFSPKSPDKAHLNLHINSLELGDSAVYFCASSQTGGGQPQHFGDGTRLSIL.

In its sample, this clonotype was seen many times. The chain has TRBV4-1 and TRBJ1-1, with 10 nucleotides matching TRBD1. Germline trimming cut 0 bases from V and 1 base from J; bases unmatched to any gene: 8. Germline V gene data show CDR1 as MGHRA and CDR2 as YSYEKL. This CDR3 comprises 18 residues. CDR3 DNA sequence: TGCGCCAGCAGCCAAGAAAAAGGGACAGGGGAGGGGAACACTGAAGCTTTCTTT. It codes for CASSQEKGTGEGNTEAFF.

This clonotype occurred a few times. Since a much larger clone is just one base distant, this may be a read error. The V and J genes are TRBV7-2 and TRBJ2-1; the match to TRBD1 covers 7 bases. CDR1 is SGHTA and CDR2 is FQGNSA in the germline V gene. Trimming cost V 5 bases and J 2 bases; bases outside gene matches: 6. This CDR3 comprises 15 residues. The CDR3: CASSPDRAPYNEQFF. DNA for the CDR3: TGTGCCAGCAGCCCCGACAGGGCCCCCTACAATGAGCAGTTCTTC. The whole variable domain, filled in from reference TRBV7-2 and TRBJ2-1, reads GAGVSQSPSNKVTEKGKDVELRCDPISGHTALYWYRQSLGQGLEFLIYFQGNSAPDKSGLPSDRFSAERTGGSVSTLTIQRTQQEDSAVYLCASSPDRAPYNEQFFGPGTRLTVL.

The chain joins TRBV20-1 to TRBJ2-1; possible D gene TRBD1, 6 bases. The V gene lost 0 bases and the J gene lost 2 bases, with 11 bases spanning the gap. Germline CDR1 reads DFQATT; CDR2 reads SNEGSKA (reference sequence). There are 15 residues in the CDR3. The CDR3 sequence: CSARDWDKTYNEQFF. In DNA, the CDR3 is TGCAGTGCTAGAGATTGGGACAAAACCTACAATGAGCAGTTCTTC.

As for this clonotype: One end of the junction does not line up with germline, which may come from a read error. The rearrangement links TRBV3-1 to TRBJ2-7, with a tentative D call TRBD2 (6 bases). Looked up from germline, CDR1 is LGHDT and CDR2 is YNNKEL (reference sequence). This CDR3 has 16 residues. The CDR3 nucleotides read TGTGCCAGCAGCCCGTCCCCCGTGACTAGTGTTGACGAGCAATACTTC. Its protein product is CASSPSPVTSVDEQYF.

This clonotype was observed at least ten times. The chain uses TRBV7-8 and TRBJ1-2; possible D gene TRBD1, 6 bases. Deletions cut 0 bases from V and 4 bases from J, with 12 bases between. The CDR3 has 15 amino acids. CDR1 is SGHVS, CDR2 FQNEAQ, per germline. The CDR3 DNA follows: TGTGCCAGCAGCTTAGCGAGCAGGGGAGGCTATGGCTACACCTTC. The encoded protein is CASSLASRGGYGYTF.

About this clonotype: This likely traces to a read error, being one base from a far larger clone. This chain links TRBV11-2 with TRBJ2-7, with TRBD2 matching 9 bases. The J call is doubtful: the DNA matches TRBJ2-1 better. Germline CDR1 and CDR2: SGHAT and FQNNGV. The CDR3 totals 16 residues. The CDR3 nucleotides read TGTGCCATCAGCATTAGCGGGAGCGTCGGGGTAAATGAGCAGTTCTTC. Protein: CAISISGSVGVNEQFF.

This clonotype was seen once. This sequence joins TRBV2 and TRBJ2-7, with D maybe TRBD1 (5 bases). Trimming shortened V by 6 bases and J by 5 bases, and 17 bases separated the two germline ends. Germline V gene data show CDR1 as SNHLY and CDR2 as FYNNEI. The CDR3 covers 14 residues. The CDR3 DNA sequence: TGTGCCAGCAGGAACACAGGTGGGGTAGACGAGCAGTACTTC. Its protein product is CASRNTGGVDEQYF.

The table lists this clonotype with many counts. This could be a read error, since a much larger clone is one nucleotide away. This chain links TRBV30 with TRBJ2-3; perhaps TRBD1 as D (5 bases). This CDR3 has 17 residues. V was pared by 7 bases and J by 1 base, with 24 bases between. Germline V gene lookup returns CDR1 GTSNPN and CDR2 SVGIG (reference sequence). The CDR3 region has the DNA TGTGCCTCAGAAGGGGTCCCCGCAAGCGTGGGCACAGATACGCAGTATTTT. Translated: CASEGVPASVGTDTQYF.

This clonotype was observed at least ten times. The rearrangement joins TRBV5-5 to TRBJ2-1; D is unresolved. Germline V lookup: CDR1 SGHKS, CDR2 YYEKEE (reference sequence). The CDR3 has 11 residues. The CDR3 coding sequence is TGTGCTGCTGGGACCTACAATGAGCAGTTCTTC. Translated, it gives CAAGTYNEQFF.

In this sample, this clonotype turned up many times. V gene TRBV7-2 combines with J gene TRBJ2-2; TRBD2 matches 9 bases. The CDR3 totals 16 residues. Germline CDR1 and CDR2: SGHTA and FQGNSA. V gave up 4 bases and J gave up 7 bases; unmatched junction bases: 10. This CDR3 is CASSSARGGRGGELFF. For the CDR3, the DNA is TGTGCCAGCAGCTCTGCGCGGGGGGGGCGAGGCGGGGAGCTGTTTTTT.

The chain employs TRBV28 and TRBJ1-2; TRBD1 matches at 11 bases. Germline V lookup: CDR1 MDHEN, CDR2 SYDVKM. The ends lost 8 bases at V and 3 bases at J; junction bases unmatched: 14. The CDR3 contains 17 residues. The CDR3 loop reads CASGSLIPGQGDYGYTF. DNA for the CDR3: TGTGCCAGCGGTTCCCTTATTCCGGGACAGGGGGACTATGGCTACACCTTC.

Concerning this clonotype itself: The junction departs from the called germline gene at one end, perhaps through a read error. This chain connects TRBV6-1 to TRBJ2-7; D is ambiguous. CDR3 length: 15 amino acids. Germline V gene lookup returns CDR1 MNHNS and CDR2 SASEGT. The CDR3 region is CVSSASGLVSYEQYF. DNA for the CDR3: TGTGTCAGCAGTGCCTCCGGGCTGGTCTCCTACGAGCAGTACTTC.

For this clonotype: Just one base apart from a much larger clone, this may be a read error. The chain couples TRBV24-1 to TRBJ2-1; perhaps TRBD2 as D (5 bases). Trimming took off 9 bases at V and 6 bases at J, with 11 bases between the two ends. Germline V gene data show CDR1 as KGHDR and CDR2 as SFDVKD. This CDR3 contains 12 residues. The CDR3 loop is CATQEVCNEQFF. The CDR3 region has the DNA TGTGCCACCCAGGAGGTGTGCAATGAGCAGTTCTTC.